This TCR beta chain is drawn from a study of T cell responses to AZD1222 COVID-19 vaccine. Overall study results and limits: Unmutated regions of variants are reportedly targeted by nearly half of spike-specific TCRs. Vaccine-associated CD4 TCRs spanned spike, dominant at 160-218 and 743-854. Most donors were white British, females outnumbered males, and clonal diversity was possibly underestimated.

This CDR3 contains 15 residues. With regard to this clone: Its matching antigen is unknown. Other DNA sequences in the same sample also yield this CDR3.

TCRdb's copy holds only in-frame clones and misses some; the assay was immunoSEQ multiplex PCR. The sample records some 96,000 clones, 87% being singletons. The sequencing here drew on peripheral blood, taken on day 0 of MenACWY control vaccination. The chain combines TRBV21-1 with TRBJ2-2. TRBV21-1 is described as a pseudogene. The source is an adult in good health. The CDR3 DNA is TGTGCCAGCAGCAATGGAGGTCAGGGAACCGGGGAGCTGTTTTTT. As protein: CASSNGGQGTGELFF.